This T cell receptor beta chain was sequenced during a study of T cells after yellow fever vaccination. In this sample, this clonotype turned up a few times. Germline V gene lookup returns CDR1 MNHEY and CDR2 SVGAGI. CDR3 length equals 17 residues. The V end was cut by 1 base, the J end by 6 bases, with 19 bases between. TCRdb independently ran MiXCR on the 5' RACE reads; one entry per CDR3 protein. The table lists hundreds of thousands of distinct CDR3 sequences, around a fifth of them singletons. The source was PBMCs, collected approximately 20 days after the first yellow fever vaccination. This sequence joins TRBV6-5 and TRBJ1-5; possible D gene TRBD1, 6 bases. This receptor was taken from a man between 18 and 29 years old who received the YFV17D yellow fever vaccine. The CDR3 sequence is CASSYWQGSKGSQPQHF. For the CDR3, the DNA is TGTGCCAGCAGTTACTGGCAGGGGAGTAAGGGGAGTCAGCCCCAGCATTTT.